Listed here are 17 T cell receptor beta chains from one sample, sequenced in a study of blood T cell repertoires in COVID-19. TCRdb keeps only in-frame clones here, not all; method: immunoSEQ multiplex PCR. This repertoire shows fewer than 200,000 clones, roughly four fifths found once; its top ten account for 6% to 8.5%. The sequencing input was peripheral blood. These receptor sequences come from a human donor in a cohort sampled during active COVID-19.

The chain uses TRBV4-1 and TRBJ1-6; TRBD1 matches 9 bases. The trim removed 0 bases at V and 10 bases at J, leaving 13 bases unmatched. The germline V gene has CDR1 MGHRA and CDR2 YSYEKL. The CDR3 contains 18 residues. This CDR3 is CASSQERGRDRDISPLHF. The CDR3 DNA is TGCGCCAGCAGCCAAGAGCGGGGGAGGGACAGGGACATCTCACCCCTCCACTTT.

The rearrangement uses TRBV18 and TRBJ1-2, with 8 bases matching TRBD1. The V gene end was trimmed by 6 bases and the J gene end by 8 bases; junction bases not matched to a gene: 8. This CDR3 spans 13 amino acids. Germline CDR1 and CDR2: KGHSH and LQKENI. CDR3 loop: CASSPQGARGYTF. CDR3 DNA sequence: TGTGCCAGCTCGCCCCAGGGGGCGCGGGGCTACACCTTC.

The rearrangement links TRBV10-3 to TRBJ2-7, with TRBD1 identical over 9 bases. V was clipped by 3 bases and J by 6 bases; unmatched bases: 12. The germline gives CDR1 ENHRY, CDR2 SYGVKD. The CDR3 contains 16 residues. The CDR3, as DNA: TGTGCCATCAGTGACGAGCAGGGGACAGGGAAGGTCGAGCAGTACTTC. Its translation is CAISDEQGTGKVEQYF.

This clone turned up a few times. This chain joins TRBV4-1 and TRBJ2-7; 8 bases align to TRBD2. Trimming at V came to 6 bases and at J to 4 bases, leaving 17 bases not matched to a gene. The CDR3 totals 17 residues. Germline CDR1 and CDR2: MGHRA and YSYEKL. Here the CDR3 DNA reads TGCGCCAGCAGTCTAGGGCCAGCGGGGGTCCCGTTATACGAGCAGTACTTC. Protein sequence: CASSLGPAGVPLYEQYF.

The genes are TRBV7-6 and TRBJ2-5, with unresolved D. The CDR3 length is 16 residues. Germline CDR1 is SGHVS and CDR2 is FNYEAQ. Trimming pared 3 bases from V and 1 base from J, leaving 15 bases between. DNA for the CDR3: TGTGCCAGCAGCTTTTTAGGCGGATCACCCCAAGAGACCCAGTACTTC. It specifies CASSFLGGSPQETQYF.

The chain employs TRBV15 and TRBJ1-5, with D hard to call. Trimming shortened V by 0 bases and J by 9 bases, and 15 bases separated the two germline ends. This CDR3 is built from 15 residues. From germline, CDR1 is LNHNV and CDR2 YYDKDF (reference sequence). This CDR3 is CATSRDGSGSLPQHF. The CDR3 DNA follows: TGTGCCACCAGCAGAGATGGGTCGGGGTCTCTGCCCCAGCATTTT.

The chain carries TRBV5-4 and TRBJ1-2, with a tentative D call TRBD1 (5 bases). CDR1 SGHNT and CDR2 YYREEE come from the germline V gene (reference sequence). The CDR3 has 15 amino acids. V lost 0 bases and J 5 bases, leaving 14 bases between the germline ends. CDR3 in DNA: TGTGCCAGCAGCTTGGTCAGTACATCAGGGTATGGCTACACCTTC. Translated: CASSLVSTSGYGYTF.

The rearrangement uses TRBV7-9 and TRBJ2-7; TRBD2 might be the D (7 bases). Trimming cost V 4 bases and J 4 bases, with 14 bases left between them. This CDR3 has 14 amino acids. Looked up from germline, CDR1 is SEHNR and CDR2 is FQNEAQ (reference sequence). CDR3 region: CASSSSAGTYEQYF. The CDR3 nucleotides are TGTGCCAGCAGCTCCTCAGCGGGGACATACGAGCAGTACTTC.

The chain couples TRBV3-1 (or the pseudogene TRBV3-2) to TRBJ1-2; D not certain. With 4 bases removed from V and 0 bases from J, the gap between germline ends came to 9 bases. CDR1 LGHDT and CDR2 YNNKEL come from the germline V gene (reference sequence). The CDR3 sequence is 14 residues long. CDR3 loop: CASSPQRANYGYTF. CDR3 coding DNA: TGTGCCAGCAGCCCCCAAAGAGCTAACTATGGCTACACCTTC.

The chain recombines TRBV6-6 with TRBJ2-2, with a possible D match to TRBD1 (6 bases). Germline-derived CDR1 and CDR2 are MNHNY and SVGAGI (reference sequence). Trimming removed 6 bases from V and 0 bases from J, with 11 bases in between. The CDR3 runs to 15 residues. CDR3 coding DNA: TGTGCCAGCAGGACAGGAGTAACGAACACCGGGGAGCTGTTTTTT. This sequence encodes CASRTGVTNTGELFF.

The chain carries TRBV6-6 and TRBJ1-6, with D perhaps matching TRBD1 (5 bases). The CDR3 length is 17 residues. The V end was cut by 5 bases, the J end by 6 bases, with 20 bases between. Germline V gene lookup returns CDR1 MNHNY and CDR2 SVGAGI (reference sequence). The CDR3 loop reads CASSQYAGQISNSPLHF. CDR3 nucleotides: TGTGCCAGCAGTCAATATGCGGGGCAAATCAGTAATTCACCCCTCCACTTT.

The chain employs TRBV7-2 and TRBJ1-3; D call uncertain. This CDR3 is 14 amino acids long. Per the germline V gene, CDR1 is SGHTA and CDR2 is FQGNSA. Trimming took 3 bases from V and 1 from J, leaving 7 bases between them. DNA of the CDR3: TGTGCCAGCAGCTTCGGACTTTCTGGAAACACCATATATTTT. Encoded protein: CASSFGLSGNTIYF.

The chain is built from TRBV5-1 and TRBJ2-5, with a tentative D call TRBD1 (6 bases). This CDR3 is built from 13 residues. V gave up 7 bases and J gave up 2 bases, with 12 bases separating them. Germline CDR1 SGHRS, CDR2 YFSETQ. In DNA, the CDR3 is TGCGCCAGCTCTCGACAGGCGCAAGAGACCCAGTACTTC. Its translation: CASSRQAQETQYF. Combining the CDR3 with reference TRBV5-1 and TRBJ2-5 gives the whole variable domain KAGVTQTPRYLIKTRGQQVTLSCSPISGHRSVSWYQQTPGQGLQFLFEYFSETQRNKGNFPGRFSGRQFSNSRSEMNVSTLELGDSALYLCASSRQAQETQYFGPGTRLLVL.

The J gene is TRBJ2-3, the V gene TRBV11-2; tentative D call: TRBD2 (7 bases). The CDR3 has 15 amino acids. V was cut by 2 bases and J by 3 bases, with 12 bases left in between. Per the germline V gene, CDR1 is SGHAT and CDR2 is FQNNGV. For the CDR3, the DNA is TGTGCCAGCAGCTTAACGGGGAGGGGGACAGATACGCAGTATTTT. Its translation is CASSLTGRGTDTQYF.

The CDR3 loop is CSVGRVPYNEQFF. As DNA, the CDR3 is TGCAGCGTTGGCAGGGTCCCCTACAATGAGCAGTTCTTC. This rearrangement joins TRBV29-1 to TRBJ2-1; tentative D call: TRBD1 (5 bases). This CDR3 has 13 amino acids. Per the germline V gene, CDR1 is SQVTM and CDR2 is ANQGSEA. V was shortened by 4 bases and J by 2 bases, with 9 bases between the two germline ends.

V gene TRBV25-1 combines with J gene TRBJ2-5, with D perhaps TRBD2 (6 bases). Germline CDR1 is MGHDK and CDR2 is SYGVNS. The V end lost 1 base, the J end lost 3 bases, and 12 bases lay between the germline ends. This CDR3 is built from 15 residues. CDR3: CASSEFVGGKETQYF. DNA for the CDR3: TGTGCCAGCAGTGAATTCGTCGGGGGAAAAGAGACCCAGTACTTC.

CDR3 in amino acids: CASSQTVTDTQYF. CDR3 coding DNA: TGCGCCAGCAGCCAAACAGTCACAGATACGCAGTATTTT. V and J are TRBV4-1 and TRBJ2-3; D is unresolved. This CDR3 contains 13 residues. V lost 2 bases to trimming and J lost 2 bases, with 5 bases between them. Germline CDR1 reads MGHRA; CDR2 reads YSYEKL.